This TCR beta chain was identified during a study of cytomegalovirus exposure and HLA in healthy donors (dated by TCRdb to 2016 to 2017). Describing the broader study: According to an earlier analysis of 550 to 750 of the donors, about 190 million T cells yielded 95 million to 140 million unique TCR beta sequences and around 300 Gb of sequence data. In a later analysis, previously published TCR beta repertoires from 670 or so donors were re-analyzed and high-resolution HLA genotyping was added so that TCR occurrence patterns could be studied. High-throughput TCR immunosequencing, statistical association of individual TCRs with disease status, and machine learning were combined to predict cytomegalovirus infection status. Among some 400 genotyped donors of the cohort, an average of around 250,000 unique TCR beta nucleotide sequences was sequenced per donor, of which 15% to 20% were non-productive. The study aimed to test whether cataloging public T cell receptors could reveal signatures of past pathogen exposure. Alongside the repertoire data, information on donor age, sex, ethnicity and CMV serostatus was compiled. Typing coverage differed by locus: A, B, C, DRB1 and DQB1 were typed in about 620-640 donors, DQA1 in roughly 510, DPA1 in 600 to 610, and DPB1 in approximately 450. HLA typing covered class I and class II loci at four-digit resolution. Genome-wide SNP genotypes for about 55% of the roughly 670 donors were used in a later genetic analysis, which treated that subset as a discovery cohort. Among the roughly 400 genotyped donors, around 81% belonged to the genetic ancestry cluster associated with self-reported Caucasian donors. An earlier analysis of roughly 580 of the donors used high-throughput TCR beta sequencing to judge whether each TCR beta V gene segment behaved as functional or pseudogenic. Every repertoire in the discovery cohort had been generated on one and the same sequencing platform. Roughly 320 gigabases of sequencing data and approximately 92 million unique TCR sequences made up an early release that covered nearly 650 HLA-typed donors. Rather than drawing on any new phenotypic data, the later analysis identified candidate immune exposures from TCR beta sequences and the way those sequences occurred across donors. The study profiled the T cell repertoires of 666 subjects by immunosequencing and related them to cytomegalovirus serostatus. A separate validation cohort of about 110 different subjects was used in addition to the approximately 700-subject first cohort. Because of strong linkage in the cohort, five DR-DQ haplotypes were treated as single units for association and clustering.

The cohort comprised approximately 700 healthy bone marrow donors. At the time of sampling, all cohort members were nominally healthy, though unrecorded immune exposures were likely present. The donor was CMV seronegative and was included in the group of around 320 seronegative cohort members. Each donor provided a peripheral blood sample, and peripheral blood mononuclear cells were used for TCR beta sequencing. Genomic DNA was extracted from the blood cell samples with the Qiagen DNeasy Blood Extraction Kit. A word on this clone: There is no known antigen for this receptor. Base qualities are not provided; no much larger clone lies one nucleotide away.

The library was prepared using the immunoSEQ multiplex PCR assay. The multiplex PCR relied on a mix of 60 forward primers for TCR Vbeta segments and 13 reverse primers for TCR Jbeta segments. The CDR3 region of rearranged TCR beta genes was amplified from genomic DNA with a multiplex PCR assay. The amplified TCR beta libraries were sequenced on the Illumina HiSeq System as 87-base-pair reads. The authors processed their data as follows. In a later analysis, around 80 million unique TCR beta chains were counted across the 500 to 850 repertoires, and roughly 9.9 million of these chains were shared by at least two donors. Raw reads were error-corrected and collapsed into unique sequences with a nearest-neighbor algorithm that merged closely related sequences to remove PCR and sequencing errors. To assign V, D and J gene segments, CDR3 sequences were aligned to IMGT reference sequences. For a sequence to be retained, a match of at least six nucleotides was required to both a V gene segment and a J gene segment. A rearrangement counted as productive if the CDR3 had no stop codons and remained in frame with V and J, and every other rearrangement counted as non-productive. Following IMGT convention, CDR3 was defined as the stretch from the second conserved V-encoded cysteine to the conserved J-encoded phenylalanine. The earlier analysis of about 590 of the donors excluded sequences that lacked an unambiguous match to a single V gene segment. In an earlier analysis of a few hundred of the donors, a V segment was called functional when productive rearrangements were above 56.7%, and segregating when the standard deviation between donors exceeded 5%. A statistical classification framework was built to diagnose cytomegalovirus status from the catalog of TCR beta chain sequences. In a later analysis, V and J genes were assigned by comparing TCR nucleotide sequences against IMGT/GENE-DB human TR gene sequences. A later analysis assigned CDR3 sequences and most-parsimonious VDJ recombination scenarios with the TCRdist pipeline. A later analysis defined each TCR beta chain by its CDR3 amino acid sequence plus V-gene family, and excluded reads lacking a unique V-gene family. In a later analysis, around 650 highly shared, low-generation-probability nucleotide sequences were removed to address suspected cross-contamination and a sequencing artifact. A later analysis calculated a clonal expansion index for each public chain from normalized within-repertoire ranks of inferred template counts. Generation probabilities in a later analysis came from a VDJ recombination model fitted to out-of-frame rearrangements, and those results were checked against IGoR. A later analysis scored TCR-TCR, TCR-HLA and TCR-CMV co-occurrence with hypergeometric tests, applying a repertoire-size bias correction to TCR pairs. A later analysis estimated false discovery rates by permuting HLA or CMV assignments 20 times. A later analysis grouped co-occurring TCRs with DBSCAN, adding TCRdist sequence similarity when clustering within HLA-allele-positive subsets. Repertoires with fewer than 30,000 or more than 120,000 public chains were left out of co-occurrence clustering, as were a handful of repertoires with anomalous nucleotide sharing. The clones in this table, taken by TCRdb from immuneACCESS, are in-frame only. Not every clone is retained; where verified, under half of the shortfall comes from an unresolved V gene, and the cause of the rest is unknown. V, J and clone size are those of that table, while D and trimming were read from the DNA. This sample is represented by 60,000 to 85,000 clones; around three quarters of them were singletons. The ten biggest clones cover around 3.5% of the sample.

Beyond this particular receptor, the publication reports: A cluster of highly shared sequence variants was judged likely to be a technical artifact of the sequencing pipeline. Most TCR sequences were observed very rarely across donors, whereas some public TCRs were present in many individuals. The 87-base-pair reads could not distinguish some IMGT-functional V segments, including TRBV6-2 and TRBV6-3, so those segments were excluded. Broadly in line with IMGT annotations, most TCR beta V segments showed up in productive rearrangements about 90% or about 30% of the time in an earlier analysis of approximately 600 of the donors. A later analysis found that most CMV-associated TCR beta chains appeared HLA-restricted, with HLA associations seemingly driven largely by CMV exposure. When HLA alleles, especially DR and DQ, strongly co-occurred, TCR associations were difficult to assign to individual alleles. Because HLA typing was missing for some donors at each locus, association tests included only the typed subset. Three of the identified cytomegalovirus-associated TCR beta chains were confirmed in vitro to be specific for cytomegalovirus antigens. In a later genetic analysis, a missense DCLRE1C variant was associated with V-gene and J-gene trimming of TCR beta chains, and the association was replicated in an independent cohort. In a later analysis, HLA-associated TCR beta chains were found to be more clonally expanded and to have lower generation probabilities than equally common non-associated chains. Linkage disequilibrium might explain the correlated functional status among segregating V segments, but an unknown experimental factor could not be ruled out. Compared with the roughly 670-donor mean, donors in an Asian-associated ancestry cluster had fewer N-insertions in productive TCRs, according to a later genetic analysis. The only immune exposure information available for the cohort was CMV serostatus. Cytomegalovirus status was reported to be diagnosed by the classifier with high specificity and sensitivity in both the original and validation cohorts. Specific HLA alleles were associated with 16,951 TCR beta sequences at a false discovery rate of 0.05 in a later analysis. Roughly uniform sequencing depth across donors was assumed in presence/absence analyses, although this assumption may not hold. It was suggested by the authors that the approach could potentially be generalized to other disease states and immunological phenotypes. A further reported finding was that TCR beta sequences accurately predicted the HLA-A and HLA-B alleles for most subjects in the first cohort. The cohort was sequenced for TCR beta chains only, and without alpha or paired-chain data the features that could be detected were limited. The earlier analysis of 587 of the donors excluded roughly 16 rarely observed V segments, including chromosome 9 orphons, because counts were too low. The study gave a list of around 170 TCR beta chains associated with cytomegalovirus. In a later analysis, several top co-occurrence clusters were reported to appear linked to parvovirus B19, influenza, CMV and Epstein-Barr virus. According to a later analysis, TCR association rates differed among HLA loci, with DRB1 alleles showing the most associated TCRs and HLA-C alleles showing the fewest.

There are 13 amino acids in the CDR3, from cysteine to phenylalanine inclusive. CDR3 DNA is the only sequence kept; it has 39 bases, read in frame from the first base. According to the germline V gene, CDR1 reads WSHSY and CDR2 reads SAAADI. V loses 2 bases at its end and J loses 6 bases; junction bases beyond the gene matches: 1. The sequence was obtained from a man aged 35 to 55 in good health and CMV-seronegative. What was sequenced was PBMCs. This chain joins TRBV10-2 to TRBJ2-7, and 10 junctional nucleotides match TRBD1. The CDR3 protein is CASSEGTGVEQYF. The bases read TGCGCCAGCAGTGAGGGGACAGGGGTCGAGCAGTACTTC.